Shown below are 10 T cell receptor beta chains from a single sample sequenced in a study of blood T cell repertoires in COVID-19 (TCRdb year 2020). Libraries came from the immunoSEQ multiplex PCR assay. In its TCRdb copy, this immuneACCESS table keeps in-frame sequences only and misses some clones. Where compared with another copy, unresolved V genes explain less than half of these, and the others have no known cause. This sample gives 140,000 to 150,000 clones in total; 87% of them show up just once. Clones ranked in the top ten supply around 11% of the sample. The sequencing sample was made of PBMCs or T cells enriched from blood (not recorded which). Receptor source: a man in his 60s who had recovered from COVID-19.

The chain joins TRBV12-3 or TRBV12-4 to TRBJ1-1, with no clear D. CDR3 length: 11 residues. Trimming removed 7 bases from V and 4 bases from J, with 7 bases in between. The CDR3 nucleotides are TGTGCCAGCATTTCCTTCACTGAAGCTTTCTTT. Protein product: CASISFTEAFF.

In its sample, this clone was seen a few times. This chain joins TRBV2 and TRBJ2-7; 10 bases agree with TRBD2. Trimming cost V 8 bases and J 7 bases; bases outside gene matches: 11. Germline values: CDR1 SNHLY, CDR2 FYNNEI. The CDR3 spans 14 residues. The CDR3 here is CASSPGASGREQYF. The CDR3 DNA follows: TGTGCCAGCTCCCCGGGTGCTAGCGGGAGAGAGCAGTACTTC.

The rearrangement joins TRBV24-1 to TRBJ2-5, with D maybe TRBD1 (6 bases). CDR3 length: 14 residues. Trimming cost V 4 bases and J 1 base, with 9 bases left between them. The germline gives CDR1 KGHDR, CDR2 SFDVKD. CDR3 in DNA: TGTGCCACCAGTGAACAGGACAGCCAAGAGACCCAGTACTTC. Its translation: CATSEQDSQETQYF.

V gene TRBV6-5 combines with J gene TRBJ2-7; 7 bases are shared with TRBD1. J was trimmed by 2 bases and V by 5 bases; bases with no gene match: 9. This CDR3 region has 15 residues. Germline V gives CDR1 MNHEY, CDR2 SVGAGI. The CDR3, as DNA: TGTGCCAGCAGTCAGGACAGGCCATCCCCCTACGAGCAGTACTTC. This translates into CASSQDRPSPYEQYF.

This chain connects TRBV7-9 to TRBJ1-4, with 7 bases lining up with TRBD1. Germline trimming cut 5 bases from V and 8 bases from J; bases unmatched to any gene: 11. CDR3 length: 15 amino acids. CDR1 SEHNR and CDR2 FQNEAQ come from the germline V gene (reference sequence). The CDR3 DNA follows: TGTGCCAGCAGCCCGCTCCGAGGGACAGAGGAAAAACTGTTTTTT. Translated: CASSPLRGTEEKLFF.

This rearrangement joins TRBV5-5 to TRBJ2-1, with D perhaps matching TRBD1 (5 bases). Germline V gene lookup returns CDR1 SGHKS and CDR2 YYEKEE (reference sequence). This CDR3 has 15 residues. Trimming took 3 bases from V and 2 from J, leaving 12 bases between them. The DNA for the CDR3 is TGTGCCAGCAGCTCGGATCGGACAACCTACAATGAGCAGTTCTTC. Encoded protein: CASSSDRTTYNEQFF.

The chain employs TRBV2 and TRBJ2-5; no clear D. Looked up from germline, CDR1 is SNHLY and CDR2 is FYNNEI. The CDR3 runs 12 residues. The V end lost 10 bases, the J end lost 1 base, and 10 bases lay between the germline ends. The CDR3 reads CATGYSQETQYF. The CDR3 DNA reads TGTGCCACCGGGTATAGCCAAGAGACCCAGTACTTC.

V is TRBV6-5 and J is TRBJ2-1, with D possibly TRBD2 on 7 matching bases. The germline V gene has CDR1 MNHEY and CDR2 SVGAGI. The CDR3 runs 12 residues. CDR3 nucleotides: TGTGCTGGGGGGGCGCAGCTCAATGAGCAGTTCTTC. Encoded protein: CAGGAQLNEQFF.

This clone was recorded only once. The chain is built from TRBV7-3 and TRBJ2-1; D gene uncertain. In germline, CDR1 is SGHTA, CDR2 FQGTGA. Trimming stripped 1 base from V and 4 bases from J, with 8 bases between. The CDR3 has 14 amino acids. CDR3 sequence reads: CASSLSGSYNEQFF. The DNA for the CDR3 is TGTGCCAGCAGCTTAAGCGGCAGTTACAATGAGCAGTTCTTC.

The gene calls are TRBV2 and TRBJ2-1; TRBD2 matches at 10 bases. With 7 bases clipped from V and 2 bases from J, the junction kept 5 bases outside the gene matches. This CDR3 spans 15 amino acids. Germline CDR1 and CDR2: SNHLY and FYNNEI. CDR3 amino acids: CASIDLAGAYNEQFF. CDR3 sequence (DNA): TGTGCCAGCATCGATCTAGCGGGGGCCTACAATGAGCAGTTCTTC. The full variable domain, with the rest looked up from reference TRBV2 and TRBJ2-1, is EPEVTQTPSHQVTQMGQEVILRCVPISNHLYFYWYRQILGQKVEFLVSFYNNEISEKSEIFDDQFSVERPDGSNFTLKIRSTKLEDSAMYFCASIDLAGAYNEQFFGPGTRLTVL.